These 14 T cell receptor beta chains came from one sample sequenced in a study of blood T cell repertoires in COVID-19. The data were produced by immunoSEQ multiplex PCR, yet TCRdb's version contains in-frame clones alone and is incomplete. This table has about 160,000 clones, 60% to 85% appearing once. Material: peripheral blood. The receptors shown here come from a man aged 70-80 years with acute or convalescent COVID-19.

The chain joins TRBV11-3 to TRBJ1-2, with D hard to call. This CDR3 region has 17 residues. V lost 1 base and J 4 bases, leaving 19 bases between the germline ends. Germline V gives CDR1 SGHNT, CDR2 YENEEA. The DNA of the CDR3 is TGTGCCAGCAGCTTAGTAGGGAGACCGGGGTTTGGCTATGGCTACACCTTC. This translates into CASSLVGRPGFGYGYTF.

The gene calls are TRBV19 and TRBJ2-1; 7 bases line up with TRBD2. This CDR3 region has 16 residues. The ends lost 1 base at V and 0 bases at J; junction bases unmatched: 3. In germline, CDR1 is LNHDA, CDR2 SQIVND (reference sequence). This CDR3 reads CASSIVGGSSYNEQFF. The CDR3 bases are TGTGCCAGTAGTATAGTCGGCGGGAGCTCCTACAATGAGCAGTTCTTC.

The V and J genes are TRBV5-1 and TRBJ2-6, with 7 bases aligning to TRBD2. The CDR3 extends over 17 amino acids. V shed 1 base and J 1 base; nucleotides not matched to a gene: 5. From germline, CDR1 is SGHRS and CDR2 YFSETQ. The CDR3 reads CASSLRAGDSGANVLTF. In DNA, the CDR3 is TGCGCCAGCAGCTTGCGGGCGGGGGATTCTGGGGCCAACGTCCTGACTTTC. The full variable domain, its missing parts supplied by reference TRBV5-1 and TRBJ2-6, is KAGVTQTPRYLIKTRGQQVTLSCSPISGHRSVSWYQQTPGQGLQFLFEYFSETQRNKGNFPGRFSGRQFSNSRSEMNVSTLELGDSALYLCASSLRAGDSGANVLTFGAGSRLTVL.

The count of this clone is one. The CDR3 loop reads CATDVRDEKLFF. DNA for the CDR3: TGTGCCACAGATGTACGGGATGAAAAACTGTTTTTT. The chain combines TRBV7-9 with TRBJ1-4, with D unresolved. The CDR3 runs to 12 residues. Trimming took off 10 bases at V and 6 bases at J, with 12 bases between the two ends. The germline V gene encodes CDR1 SEHNR and CDR2 FQNEAQ (reference sequence).

This rearrangement joins TRBV2 to TRBJ2-7; 8 bases map to TRBD1. Germline CDR1 SNHLY, CDR2 FYNNEI. The length of the CDR3 is 11 residues. Trimming removed 11 bases from V and 7 bases from J; junction bases left unmatched: 7. The CDR3 DNA sequence: TGTGCCGGGACAGGCGCCATTGAGCAGTACTTC. This codes for CAGTGAIEQYF.

This clone was counted once. The chain couples TRBV9 to TRBJ2-3, with 11 bases fitting TRBD2. Germline trimming cut 3 bases from V and 3 bases from J; bases unmatched to any gene: 6. Germline V gene data show CDR1 as SGDLS and CDR2 as YYNGEE. CDR3 length equals 16 residues. CDR3 protein: CASSALAGGLTDTQYF. Here the CDR3 DNA reads TGTGCCAGCAGCGCCTTAGCGGGAGGGCTTACAGATACGCAGTATTTT.

This chain links TRBV10-1 with TRBJ2-1; 7 bases map to TRBD2. J gave up 2 bases and V 2 bases, and 9 bases lay outside the gene matches. Germline V gene data show CDR1 as WNHNN and CDR2 as SYGVQD (reference sequence). There are 17 residues in the CDR3. CDR3 amino acids: CASSEIGRGFTYNEQFF. CDR3 nucleotides: TGCGCCAGCAGTGAGATCGGGCGGGGGTTCACCTACAATGAGCAGTTCTTC.

The rearrangement links TRBV19 to TRBJ2-3; maybe TRBD1 (6 bases). The CDR3 covers 14 residues. From germline, CDR1 is LNHDA and CDR2 SQIVND (reference sequence). Trimming pared 3 bases from V and 4 bases from J, leaving 11 bases between. The CDR3 nucleotides are TGTGCCAGTAGTATTAGCAGGGGAGCAGATACGCAGTATTTT. It yields the protein CASSISRGADTQYF.

The genes are TRBV7-2 and TRBJ2-2; tentative D call: TRBD2 (7 bases). The germline V gene has CDR1 SGHTA and CDR2 FQGNSA. Trimming left V 2 bases short and J 8 bases short, with 12 bases between. The CDR3 extends over 14 amino acids. The DNA for the CDR3 is TGTGCCAGCAGCTTATGGGGGGGCCAAGGGGAGCTGTTTTTT. It codes for CASSLWGGQGELFF.

The CDR3 region has the DNA TGTGCCAGCAGCTTAGCGACGACCGGGGCCGGGGAGCTGTTTTTT. Translated, it gives CASSLATTGAGELFF. The J gene is TRBJ2-2, the V gene TRBV7-6; TRBD2 might be the D (5 bases). Per germline, CDR1 SGHVS and CDR2 FNYEAQ. The V gene lost 0 bases and the J gene lost 6 bases, with 11 bases spanning the gap. The CDR3 has 15 amino acids.

The rearrangement links TRBV7-9 to TRBJ2-5; tentatively, D is TRBD2 (6 bases). Germline CDR1 SEHNR, CDR2 FQNEAQ (reference sequence). V gave up 3 bases and J gave up 3 bases, with 8 bases separating them. The CDR3 totals 13 residues. Here the CDR3 reads CASSFWGEETQYF. Written as DNA, the CDR3 is TGTGCCAGCAGCTTTTGGGGGGAAGAGACCCAGTACTTC. Together with reference TRBV7-9 and TRBJ2-5, the CDR3 gives the full variable domain: DTGVSQNPRHKITKRGQNVTFRCDPISEHNRLYWYRQTLGQGPEFLTYFQNEAQLEKSRLLSDRFSAERPKGSFSTLEIQRTEQGDSAMYLCASSFWGEETQYFGPGTRLLVL.

The chain uses TRBV2 and TRBJ2-5; 10 bases fit TRBD1. With 4 bases clipped from V and 4 bases from J, the junction kept 3 bases outside the gene matches. This CDR3 is 14 amino acids long. Germline V lookup: CDR1 SNHLY, CDR2 FYNNEI. For the CDR3, the DNA is TGTGCCAGCAGTGGGACAGGGGGTACAGAGACCCAGTACTTC. This sequence encodes CASSGTGGTETQYF.

This rearrangement joins TRBV6-5 to TRBJ1-4, with 9 positions matching TRBD1. The CDR3 has 15 amino acids. V was pared by 5 bases and J by 4 bases, with 5 bases of the junction left unmatched. The germline V gene has CDR1 MNHEY and CDR2 SVGAGI. The CDR3 protein is CASSKQGAINEKLFF. CDR3 coding DNA: TGTGCCAGCAGTAAACAGGGGGCGATTAATGAAAAACTGTTTTTT.

The rearrangement uses TRBV11-3 and TRBJ2-1, with TRBD2 matching 10 bases. The CDR3 spans 16 residues. CDR1 is SGHNT and CDR2 is YENEEA in the germline V gene. After removal of 5 bases from V and 4 bases from J, the junction contained 8 bases not matched to a gene. CDR3 bases: TGTGCCAGCAGCCTCGGGGCTAGCGGGGGATACAATGAGCAGTTCTTC. As protein: CASSLGASGGYNEQFF. Supplemented by reference TRBV11-3 and TRBJ2-1, the full variable domain reads EAGVVQSPRYKIIEKKQPVAFWCNPISGHNTLYWYLQNLGQGPELLIRYENEEAVDDSQLPKDRFSAERLKGVDSTLKIQPAELGDSAVYLCASSLGASGGYNEQFFGPGTRLTVL.